This T cell receptor (beta chain) was recovered during a study of shared clonotypes between healthy human individuals. Study-wide results and limits: When naive CD4 clonotypes were compared across a few donors, about 4.8% were shared. Naive subsets typically showed greater estimated richness than memory subsets.

The CDR3 covers 11 residues. V was pared by 7 bases and J by 15 bases, with 16 bases between. The germline gives CDR1 MNHEY, CDR2 SVGAGI. About this clone itself: Its antigen is undetermined.

Method: immunoSEQ multiplex PCR; TCRdb's copy keeps in-frame clones and lacks some. In the table there are about 2 million clones, roughly 96% of which are singletons. The chain uses TRBV6-5 and TRBJ2-1; D may be TRBD1 or TRBD2 (5 bases each). This clonotype was sampled from a man younger than 30 in good health. The sample taken for sequencing was naive CD4+ T cells sorted from blood. This sample's subset: CD45RA+ positively selected. CDR3 nucleotides: TGTGCCAGCACCCGGGACGATCTATGGTTCTTC. Protein sequence: CASTRDDLWFF.